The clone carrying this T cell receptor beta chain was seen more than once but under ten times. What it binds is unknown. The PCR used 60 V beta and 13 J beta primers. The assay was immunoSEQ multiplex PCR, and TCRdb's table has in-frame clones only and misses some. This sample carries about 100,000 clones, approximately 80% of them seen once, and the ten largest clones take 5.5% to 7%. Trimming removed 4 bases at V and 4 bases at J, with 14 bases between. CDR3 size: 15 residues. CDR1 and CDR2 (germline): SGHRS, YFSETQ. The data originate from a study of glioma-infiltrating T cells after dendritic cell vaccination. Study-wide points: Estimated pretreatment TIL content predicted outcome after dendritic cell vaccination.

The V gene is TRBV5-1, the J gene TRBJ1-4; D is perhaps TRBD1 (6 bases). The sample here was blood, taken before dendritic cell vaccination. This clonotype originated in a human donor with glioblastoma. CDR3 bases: TGCGCCAGCAGCGCGGGGGACACCAATAATGAAAAACTGTTTTTT. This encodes CASSAGDTNNEKLFF.